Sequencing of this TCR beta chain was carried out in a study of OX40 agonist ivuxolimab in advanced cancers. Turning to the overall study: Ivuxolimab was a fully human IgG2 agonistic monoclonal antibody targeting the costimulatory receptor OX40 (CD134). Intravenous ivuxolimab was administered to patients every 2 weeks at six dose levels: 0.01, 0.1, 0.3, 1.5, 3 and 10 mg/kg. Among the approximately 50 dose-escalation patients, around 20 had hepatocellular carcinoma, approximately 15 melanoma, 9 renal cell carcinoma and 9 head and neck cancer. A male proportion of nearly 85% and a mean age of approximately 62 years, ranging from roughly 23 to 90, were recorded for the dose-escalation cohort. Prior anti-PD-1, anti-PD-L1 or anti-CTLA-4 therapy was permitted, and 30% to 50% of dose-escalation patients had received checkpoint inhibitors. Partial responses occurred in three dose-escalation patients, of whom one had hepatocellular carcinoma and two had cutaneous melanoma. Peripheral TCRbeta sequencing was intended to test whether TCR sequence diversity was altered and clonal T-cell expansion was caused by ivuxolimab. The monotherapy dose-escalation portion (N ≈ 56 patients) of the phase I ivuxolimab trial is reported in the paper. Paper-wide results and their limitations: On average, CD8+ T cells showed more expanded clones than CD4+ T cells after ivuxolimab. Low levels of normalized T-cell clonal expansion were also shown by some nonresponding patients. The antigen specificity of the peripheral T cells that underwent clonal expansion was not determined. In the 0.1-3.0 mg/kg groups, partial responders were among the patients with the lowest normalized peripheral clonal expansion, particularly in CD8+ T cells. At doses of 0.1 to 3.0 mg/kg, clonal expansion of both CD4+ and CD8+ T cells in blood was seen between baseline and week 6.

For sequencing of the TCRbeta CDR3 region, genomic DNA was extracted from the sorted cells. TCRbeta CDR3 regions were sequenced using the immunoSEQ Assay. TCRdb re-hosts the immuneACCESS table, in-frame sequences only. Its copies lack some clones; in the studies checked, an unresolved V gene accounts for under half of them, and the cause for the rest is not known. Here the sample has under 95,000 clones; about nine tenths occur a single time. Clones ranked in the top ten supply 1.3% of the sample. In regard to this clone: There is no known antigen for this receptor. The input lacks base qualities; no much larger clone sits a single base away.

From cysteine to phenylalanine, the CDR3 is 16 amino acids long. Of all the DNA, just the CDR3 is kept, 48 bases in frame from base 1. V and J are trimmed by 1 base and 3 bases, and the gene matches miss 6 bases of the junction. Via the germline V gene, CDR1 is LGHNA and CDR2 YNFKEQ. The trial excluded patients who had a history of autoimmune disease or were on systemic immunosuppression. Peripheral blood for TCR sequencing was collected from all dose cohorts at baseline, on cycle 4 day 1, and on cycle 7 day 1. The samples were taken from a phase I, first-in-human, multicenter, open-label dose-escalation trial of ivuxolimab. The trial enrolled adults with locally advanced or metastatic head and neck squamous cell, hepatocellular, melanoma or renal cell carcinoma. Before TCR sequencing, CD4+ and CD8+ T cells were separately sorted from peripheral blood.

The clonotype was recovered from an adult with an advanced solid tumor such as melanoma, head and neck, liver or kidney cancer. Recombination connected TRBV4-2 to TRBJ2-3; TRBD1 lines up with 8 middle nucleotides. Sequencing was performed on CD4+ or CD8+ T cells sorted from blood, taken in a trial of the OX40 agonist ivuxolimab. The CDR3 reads CASSQATGGRTDTQYF. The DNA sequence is TGTGCCAGCAGCCAAGCTACAGGGGGTCGTACAGATACGCAGTATTTT.